These 5 T cell receptor beta chains came from one sample sequenced in a study of shared clonotypes between healthy human individuals (dated by TCRdb to 2020 to 2021). The library relied on the immunoSEQ multiplex PCR assay. TCRdb's version of the immuneACCESS table is confined to in-frame rearrangements and falls short of the full clone set. An unresolved V gene accounts for under half of the shortfall where checked; the remainder is of unknown origin. The sample table records more than 400,000 clones; approximately 84% of these occur just once. More than 9.5% of the sample belongs to the ten largest clones. What was sequenced was PBMCs. The source of these receptors is a woman aged 35 to 49 in good health. Some clones in this sample may be carry-over from other donors' samples.

In nucleotides, the CDR3 is TGTGCCAGCAGCTTATATGGCGAGATGTACCAAGAGACCCAGTACTTC. Amino acids: CASSLYGEMYQETQYF. The rearrangement uses TRBV7-2 and TRBJ2-5; no firm D call. The CDR3 is 16 amino acids. Germline CDR1 and CDR2: SGHTA and FQGNSA. V was pared by 2 bases and J by 0 bases, with 13 bases between.

Notes on this clone: A far larger clone lies a single base away; this is likely a read error. The same CDR3 can be traced to other DNA sequences in this sample. The chain combines TRBV6-4 with TRBJ2-2, with D possibly being TRBD2 (5 bases). Trimming stripped 4 bases from V and 1 base from J, with 10 bases between. CDR3 size: 15 residues. Germline CDR1 reads MRHNA; CDR2 reads SNTAGT. CDR3 protein: CASSAGLGNTGELFF. The CDR3 nucleotides read TGTGCCAGCAGTGCTGGACTGGGGAACACCGGGGAGCTGTTTTTT.

The chain links TRBV29-1 to TRBJ2-7; D is ambiguous. V lost 3 bases and J lost 3, with 9 bases in between. Per germline, CDR1 SQVTM and CDR2 ANQGSEA. CDR3 length: 12 amino acids. The CDR3, as DNA: TGCAGCGTTGAGGGTCCACTCTACGAGCAGTACTTC. This sequence encodes CSVEGPLYEQYF.

Points on this clone: A far larger clone is only one base removed, so a read error is likely. Other DNA sequences in this sample translate to the same CDR3. This chain connects TRBV29-1 to TRBJ1-1; D remains ambiguous. This CDR3 has 13 residues. Germline lookup yields CDR1 SQVTM and CDR2 ANQGSEA. Trimming shortened V by 4 bases and J by 0 bases, and 9 bases separated the two germline ends. The CDR3 protein is CSVVPSMNTEAFF. The CDR3 bases are TGCAGCGTTGTCCCCTCTATGAACACTGAAGCTTTCTTT.

The CDR3 loop reads CASSKNSGTAEISYGYTF. In DNA form, the CDR3 reads TGTGCCAGCTCAAAGAACTCCGGGACAGCGGAGATCAGCTATGGCTACACCTTC. The chain carries TRBV18 and TRBJ1-2, with TRBD1 matching 7 bases. The length of the CDR3 is 18 residues. CDR1 KGHSH and CDR2 LQKENI come from the germline V gene. V dropped 5 bases and J dropped 4; count of bases not matched to a gene: 19.